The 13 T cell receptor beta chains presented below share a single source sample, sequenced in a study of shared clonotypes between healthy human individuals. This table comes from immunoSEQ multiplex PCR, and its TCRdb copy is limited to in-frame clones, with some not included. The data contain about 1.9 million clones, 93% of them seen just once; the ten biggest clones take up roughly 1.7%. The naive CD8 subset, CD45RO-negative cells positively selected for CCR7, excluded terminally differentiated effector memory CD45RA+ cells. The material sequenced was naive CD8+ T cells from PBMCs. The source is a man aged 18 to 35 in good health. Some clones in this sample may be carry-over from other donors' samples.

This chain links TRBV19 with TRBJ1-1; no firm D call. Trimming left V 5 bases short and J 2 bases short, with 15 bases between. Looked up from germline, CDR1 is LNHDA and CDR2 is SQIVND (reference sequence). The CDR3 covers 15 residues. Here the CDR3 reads CASSLITGRNTEAFF. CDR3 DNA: TGTGCCAGTAGTCTCATAACCGGGAGAAACACTGAAGCTTTCTTT. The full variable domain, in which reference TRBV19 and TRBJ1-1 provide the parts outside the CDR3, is DGGITQSPKYLFRKEGQNVTLSCEQNLNHDAMYWYRQDPGQGLRLIYYSQIVNDFQKGDIAEGYSVSREKKESFPLTVTSAQKNPTAFYLCASSLITGRNTEAFFGQGTRLTVV.

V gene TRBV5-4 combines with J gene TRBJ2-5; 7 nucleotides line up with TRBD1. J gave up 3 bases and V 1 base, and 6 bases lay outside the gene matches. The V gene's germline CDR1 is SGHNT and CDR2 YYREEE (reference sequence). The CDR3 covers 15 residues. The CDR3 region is CASSLKFGTEETQYF. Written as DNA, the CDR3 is TGTGCCAGCAGCTTGAAATTCGGGACAGAAGAGACCCAGTACTTC.

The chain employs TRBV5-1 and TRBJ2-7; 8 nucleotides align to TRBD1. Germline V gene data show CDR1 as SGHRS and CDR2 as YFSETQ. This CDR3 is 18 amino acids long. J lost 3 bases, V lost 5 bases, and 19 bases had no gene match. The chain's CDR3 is CASRTGDALISGYYEQYF. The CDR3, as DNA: TGCGCCAGCAGGACAGGGGACGCCCTTATTAGCGGATACTACGAGCAGTACTTC.

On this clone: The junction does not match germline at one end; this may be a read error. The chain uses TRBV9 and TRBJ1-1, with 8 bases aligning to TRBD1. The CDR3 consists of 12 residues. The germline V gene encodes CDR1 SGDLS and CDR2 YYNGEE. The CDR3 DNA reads TGTGCCAGCAGCGCTTCCCCGGACAGGGCCTCCTTT. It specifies CASSASPDRASF.

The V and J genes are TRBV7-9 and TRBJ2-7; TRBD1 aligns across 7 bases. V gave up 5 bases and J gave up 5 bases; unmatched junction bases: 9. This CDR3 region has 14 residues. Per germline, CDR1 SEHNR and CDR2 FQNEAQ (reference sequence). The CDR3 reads CASSRPTGFDEQYF. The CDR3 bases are TGTGCCAGCAGCCGCCCGACAGGGTTCGACGAGCAGTACTTC.

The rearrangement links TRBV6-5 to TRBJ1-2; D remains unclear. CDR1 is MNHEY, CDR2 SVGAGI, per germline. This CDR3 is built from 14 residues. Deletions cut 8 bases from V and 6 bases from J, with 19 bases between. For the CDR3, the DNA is TGTGCCAGCCCCGCCTCGGGAGGGATCAATGGCTACACCTTC. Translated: CASPASGGINGYTF.

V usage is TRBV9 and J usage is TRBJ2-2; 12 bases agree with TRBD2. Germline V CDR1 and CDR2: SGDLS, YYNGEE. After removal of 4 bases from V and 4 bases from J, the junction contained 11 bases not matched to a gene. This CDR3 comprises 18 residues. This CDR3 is CASSHPSGRARGTGELFF. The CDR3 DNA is TGTGCCAGCAGCCACCCTAGCGGGAGGGCACGAGGCACCGGGGAGCTGTTTTTT.

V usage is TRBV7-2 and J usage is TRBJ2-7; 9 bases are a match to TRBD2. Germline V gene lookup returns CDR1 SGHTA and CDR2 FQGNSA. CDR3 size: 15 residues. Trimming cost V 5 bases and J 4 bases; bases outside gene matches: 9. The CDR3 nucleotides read TGTGCCAGCAGCCCCCTAGCGGGATCACTGTACGAGCAGTACTTC. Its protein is CASSPLAGSLYEQYF.

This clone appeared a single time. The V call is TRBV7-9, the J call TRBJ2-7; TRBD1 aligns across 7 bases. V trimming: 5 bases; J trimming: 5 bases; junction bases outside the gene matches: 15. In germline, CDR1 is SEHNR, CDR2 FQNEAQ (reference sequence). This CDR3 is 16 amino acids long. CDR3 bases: TGTGCCAGCAGCCCGCAGACAGGGTTTAGTTCGGACGAGCAGTACTTC. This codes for CASSPQTGFSSDEQYF.

The CDR3 region is CASSSPGTGVEAFF. CDR3 bases: TGTGCCAGCAGTTCCCCGGGGACAGGGGTTGAAGCTTTCTTT. The chain employs TRBV27 and TRBJ1-1, with 10 positions matching TRBD1. V was clipped by 4 bases and J by 7 bases; unmatched bases: 6. Germline V gives CDR1 MNHEY, CDR2 SMNVEV (reference sequence). The CDR3 spans 14 residues.

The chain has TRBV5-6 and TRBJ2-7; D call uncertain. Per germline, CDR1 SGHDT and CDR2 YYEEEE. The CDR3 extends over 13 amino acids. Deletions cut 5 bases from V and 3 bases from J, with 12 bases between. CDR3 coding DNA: TGTGCCAGCAGTATTATGGGCAGCTACGAGCAGTACTTC. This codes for CASSIMGSYEQYF.

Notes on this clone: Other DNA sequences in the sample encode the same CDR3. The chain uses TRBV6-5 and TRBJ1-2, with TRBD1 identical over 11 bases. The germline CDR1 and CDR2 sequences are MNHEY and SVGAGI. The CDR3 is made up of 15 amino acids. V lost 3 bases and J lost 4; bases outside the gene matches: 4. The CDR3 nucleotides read TGTGCCAGCAGTTATAGGACAGGGGGCGCCTATGGCTACACCTTC. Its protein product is CASSYRTGGAYGYTF.

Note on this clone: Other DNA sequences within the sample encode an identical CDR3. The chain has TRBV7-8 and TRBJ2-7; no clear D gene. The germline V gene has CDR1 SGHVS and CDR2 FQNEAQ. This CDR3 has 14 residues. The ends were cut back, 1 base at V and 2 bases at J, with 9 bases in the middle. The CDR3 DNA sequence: TGTGCCAGCAGCTTAGTGGGCAGGACCTACGAGCAGTACTTC. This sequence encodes CASSLVGRTYEQYF.